The rows below give T cell receptor beta chains drawn from one sample of a study of blood T cell repertoires in COVID-19. The assay was immunoSEQ multiplex PCR, and TCRdb's table has in-frame clones only and misses some. The table lists about 28,000 clones, over 70% of them singletons. What was sequenced was peripheral blood. These TCRs come from an older woman with acute or convalescent COVID-19. The CDR3 runs from the conserved cysteine through the conserved F or W. Each record gives: J gene, V gene, CDR3 protein.

>TRBJ2-1|TRBV27
CASSPWNPGGPRNEQFF
>TRBJ2-5|TRBV2
CASRTGTGRQETQYF
>TRBJ2-2|TRBV5-1
CASSSRQGSGELFF
>TRBJ2-7|TRBV3-1/TRBV3-2
CASSQGGLTRDEQYF
>TRBJ2-3|TRBV24-1
CATSDPVGGRQPGTDTQYF
>TRBJ1-1|TRBV14
CASSLLDYRGGKRAEAFF
>TRBJ1-2|TRBV15
CATSRDKQGAHYGYTF
>TRBJ1-2|TRBV28
CASNSDHRAHGYTF
>TRBJ1-2|TRBV5-1
CASSSEGTGAVPRYGYTF
>TRBJ1-2|TRBV6-6
CASSYGGERYGYTF
>TRBJ2-2|TRBV18
CASSPPRDIVSGELFF
>TRBJ1-1|TRBV6-5
CASRFPGTGGEAFF
>TRBJ2-2|TRBV5-1
CASSLLQNTGELFF
>TRBJ1-5|TRBV19
CASRGQPNSNQPQHF
>TRBJ1-4|TRBV5-1
CASRSGTERSEKLFF
>TRBJ2-3|TRBV29-1
CSVEGSPADTQYF
>TRBJ2-1|TRBV7-8
CASSPVIDEQFF
>TRBJ1-1|TRBV9
CASSVVTDTEAFF
>TRBJ1-2|TRBV7-9
CASSSVYGYGYTF
>TRBJ2-7|TRBV2
CASTPASGVTYEQYF
>TRBJ2-7|TRBV6-6
CASTDLQGYEQYF
>TRBJ2-7|TRBV30
CAWSPQGARYEQYF
>TRBJ2-3|TRBV5-1
CASSLDRGYSDTQYF
>TRBJ2-1|TRBV18
CASSLSGQGNEQFF
>TRBJ1-1|TRBV7-8
CASSIMNTANTEAFF
>TRBJ2-7|TRBV30
CAWSTPSIYYEQYF
>TRBJ1-5|TRBV28
CASSLGQGINQPQHF
>TRBJ1-2|TRBV19
CASSSDGTFGYTF
>TRBJ1-2|TRBV5-1
CASSQSGAGRGYGYTF
>TRBJ1-3|TRBV4-2
CASSQVSTGGGNTIYF
>TRBJ1-1|TRBV30
CAWMTGMNTEAFF
>TRBJ2-2|TRBV7-6
CASSPIAGPTGELFF
>TRBJ1-3|TRBV3-1/TRBV3-2
CASSVDRGGGNTIYF
>TRBJ2-3|TRBV28
CASRRDRGFGTDTQYF
>TRBJ2-1|TRBV5-1
CASSWTLSSYNEQFF
>TRBJ1-1|TRBV27
CASSWTEGRTEAFF
>TRBJ2-2|TRBV7-3
CASSSHRDLNTGELFF
>TRBJ2-7|TRBV5-4
CASSLYPSGLHYEQYF
>TRBJ1-2|TRBV7-9
CASSSPGQGFDGYTF
>TRBJ1-6|TRBV4-2
CASSQEMARGNSPLHF
>TRBJ1-2|TRBV6-2/TRBV6-3
CASSYSGGNRAYGYTF
>TRBJ1-2|TRBV15
CATSPQGRGNYGYTF
>TRBJ2-5|TRBV30
CAWSRVGPSGTQYF
>TRBJ2-1|TRBV6-5
CASRSGMNRFF
>TRBJ1-4|TRBV2
CASGGTLSTNEKLFF
>TRBJ2-1|TRBV10-3
CAIRQAGSYNEQFF
>TRBJ1-5|TRBV6-1
CASSEAGGRGMNQPQHF
>TRBJ1-2|TRBV5-1
CASSSGRQGYTF
>TRBJ2-5|TRBV9
CASSVRGLAGFQETQYF
>TRBJ1-4|TRBV2
CASAGTGWEKLFF